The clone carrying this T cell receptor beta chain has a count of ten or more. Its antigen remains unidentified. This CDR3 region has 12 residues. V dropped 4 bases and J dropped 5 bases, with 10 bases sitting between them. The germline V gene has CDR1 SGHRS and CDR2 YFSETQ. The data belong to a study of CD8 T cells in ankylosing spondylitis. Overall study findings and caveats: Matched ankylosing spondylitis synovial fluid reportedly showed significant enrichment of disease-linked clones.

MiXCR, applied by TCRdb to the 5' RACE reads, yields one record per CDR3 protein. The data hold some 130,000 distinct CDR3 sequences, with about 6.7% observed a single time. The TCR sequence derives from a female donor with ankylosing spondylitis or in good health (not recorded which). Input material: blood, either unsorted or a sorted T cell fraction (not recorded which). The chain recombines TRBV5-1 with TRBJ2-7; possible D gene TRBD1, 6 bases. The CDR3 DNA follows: TGCGCCAGCAGCCCACCAGGGGACGAGCAGTACTTC. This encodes CASSPPGDEQYF.